A single sample is the source of the 13 T cell receptor beta chains below, sequenced in a study of graft-versus-host responses after intestinal transplantation. Clones were sequenced by immunoSEQ multiplex PCR, and TCRdb holds only the in-frame ones, with some missing. The table lists tens of thousands of clones, over 75% of them singletons. For these TCRs, the target antigens are not known. The sequencing used unstimulated CD8+ T cells sorted from spleen or lymph node cells, collected before intestinal transplant. These receptors all stem from a human donor who received an intestinal transplant.

The CDR3 loop reads CASRMGQGNEKLFF. In DNA, the CDR3 is TGTGCCAGTAGAATGGGACAGGGTAATGAAAAACTGTTTTTT. The V gene is TRBV19, the J gene TRBJ1-4; 9 bases agree with TRBD1. The J segment lost 4 bases and the V segment lost 6 bases, leaving 3 bases of the junction unmatched. CDR1 is LNHDA, CDR2 SQIVND, per germline (reference sequence). The CDR3 has 14 residues.

This clone occurred once. This chain uses TRBV5-4 with TRBJ1-2, with D unclear. V lost 0 bases to trimming and J lost 8 bases, with 5 bases between them. The CDR3 consists of 11 residues. Germline values: CDR1 SGHNT, CDR2 YYREEE (reference sequence). This CDR3 reads CASSLEEGYTF. CDR3 sequence (DNA): TGTGCCAGCAGCTTGGAGGAGGGCTACACCTTC.

The rearrangement uses TRBV28 and TRBJ2-3, with 7 bases aligning to TRBD1. This CDR3 has 13 amino acids. V was clipped by 5 bases and J by 4 bases; unmatched bases: 3. Germline CDR1 reads MDHEN; CDR2 reads SYDVKM. In DNA, the CDR3 is TGTGCCAGCAGTCACAGGGGAGCAGATACGCAGTATTTT. It yields the protein CASSHRGADTQYF.

The chain has TRBV4-1 and TRBJ2-7; 8 bases fit TRBD1. This CDR3 comprises 15 residues. The J segment lost 0 bases and the V segment lost 4 bases, leaving 5 bases of the junction unmatched. Germline lookup yields CDR1 MGHRA and CDR2 YSYEKL. CDR3 nucleotide sequence: TGCGCCAGCAGCCGCGGACAGGGATCCTCCTACGAGCAGTACTTC. Translated: CASSRGQGSSYEQYF.

This chain uses TRBV10-3 with TRBJ2-1; maybe TRBD2 (5 bases). Deletions cut 5 bases from V and 7 bases from J, with 12 bases between. The CDR3 loop spans 13 amino acids. The germline gives CDR1 ENHRY, CDR2 SYGVKD. CDR3 nucleotides: TGTGCCATCAGTTTAGTGAGGGTTAATGAGCAGTTCTTC. Amino acid sequence: CAISLVRVNEQFF.

V gene TRBV12-5 combines with J gene TRBJ2-2, with TRBD2 as a possible D gene (6 bases). Trimming took 6 bases from V and 0 from J, leaving 11 bases between them. CDR3 length equals 15 residues. Germline V gene data show CDR1 as LGHNT and CDR2 as FRNRAP. CDR3 sequence (DNA): TGTGCTAGTGGCGGGGGTCTCGCGAACACCGGGGAGCTGTTTTTT. Its translation is CASGGGLANTGELFF.

V and J are TRBV11-2 and TRBJ2-6; D is ambiguous. There are 15 residues in the CDR3. The V end lost 2 bases, the J end lost 1 base, and 6 bases lay between the germline ends. Germline loops: CDR1 SGHAT, CDR2 FQNNGV. CDR3 sequence (DNA): TGTGCCAGCAGCTTAAAAGCGTCTGGGGCCAACGTCCTGACTTTC. Residues: CASSLKASGANVLTF. The entire variable domain, with the rest obtained from reference TRBV11-2 and TRBJ2-6, is as follows: EAGVAQSPRYKIIEKRQSVAFWCNPISGHATLYWYQQILGQGPKLLIQFQNNGVVDDSQLPKDRFSAERLKGVDSTLKIQPAKLEDSAVYLCASSLKASGANVLTFGAGSRLTVL.

The V and J genes are TRBV13 and TRBJ2-1; TRBD1 aligns across 7 bases. CDR3 size: 16 residues. J gave up 9 bases and V 5 bases, and 16 bases lay outside the gene matches. Germline-derived CDR1 and CDR2 are PRHDT and FYEKMQ (reference sequence). The CDR3 protein is CASSPRTGPFQGEQFF. The DNA of the CDR3 is TGTGCCAGCAGCCCCCGGACAGGCCCCTTCCAAGGTGAGCAGTTCTTC.

The rearrangement uses TRBV5-1 and TRBJ1-2; D is possibly TRBD1 (5 bases). This CDR3 has 15 residues. Trimming shortened V by 1 base and J by 1 base, and 11 bases separated the two germline ends. Looked up from germline, CDR1 is SGHRS and CDR2 is YFSETQ. CDR3 sequence: CASSLYQGGNYGYTF. In DNA, the CDR3 is TGCGCCAGCAGCTTGTATCAGGGAGGTAACTATGGCTACACCTTC.

The V call is TRBV5-6, the J call TRBJ2-1, with 7 bases that match TRBD2. Trimming took 0 bases from V and 2 from J; bases not matched to a gene: 2. Germline V gene data show CDR1 as SGHDT and CDR2 as YYEEEE. The CDR3 runs 15 residues. CDR3 residues: CASSLVGGAYNEQFF. CDR3 in DNA: TGTGCCAGCAGCTTGGTTGGGGGGGCCTACAATGAGCAGTTCTTC.

Turning to this clone: The sample has other DNA sequences that encode this CDR3 too. The gene calls are TRBV7-8 and TRBJ2-4, with D perhaps TRBD2 (5 bases). V dropped 1 base and J dropped 4 bases, with 14 bases sitting between them. The CDR3 covers 16 residues. Germline assignment: CDR1 SGHVS and CDR2 FQNEAQ. CDR3 sequence: CASSLGGGGAKNIQYF. In DNA form, the CDR3 reads TGTGCCAGCAGCTTAGGAGGCGGAGGCGCTAAAAACATTCAGTACTTC.

The rearrangement joins TRBV5-4 to TRBJ2-7; TRBD1 matches at 7 bases. V dropped 5 bases and J dropped 0; count of bases not matched to a gene: 8. Germline CDR1 and CDR2: SGHNT and YYREEE (reference sequence). CDR3 length: 15 residues. CDR3 amino acids: CASRGQVNSSYEQYF. The DNA for the CDR3 is TGTGCCAGCAGAGGACAGGTTAACAGCTCCTACGAGCAGTACTTC.

V gene TRBV28 combines with J gene TRBJ2-5; D unresolved. The CDR3 sequence is 12 residues long. Trimming took off 3 bases at V and 5 bases at J, with 7 bases between the two ends. Germline assignment: CDR1 MDHEN and CDR2 SYDVKM. CDR3 in DNA: TGTGCCAGCAGTTTGGTCGGGGAGACCCAGTACTTC. It codes for CASSLVGETQYF.